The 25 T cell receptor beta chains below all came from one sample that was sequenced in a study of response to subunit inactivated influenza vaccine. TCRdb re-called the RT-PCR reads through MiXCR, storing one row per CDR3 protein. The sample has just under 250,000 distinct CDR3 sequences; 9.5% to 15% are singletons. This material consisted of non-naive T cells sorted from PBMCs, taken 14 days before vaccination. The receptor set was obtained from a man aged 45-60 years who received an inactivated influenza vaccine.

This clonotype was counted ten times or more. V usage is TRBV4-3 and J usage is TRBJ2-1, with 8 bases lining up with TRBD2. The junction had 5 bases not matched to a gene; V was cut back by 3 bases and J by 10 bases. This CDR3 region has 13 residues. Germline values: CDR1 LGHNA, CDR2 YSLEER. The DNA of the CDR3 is TGCGCCAGCAGCCAGACCGGGACTAGGGAGCAGTTCTTC. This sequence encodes CASSQTGTREQFF.

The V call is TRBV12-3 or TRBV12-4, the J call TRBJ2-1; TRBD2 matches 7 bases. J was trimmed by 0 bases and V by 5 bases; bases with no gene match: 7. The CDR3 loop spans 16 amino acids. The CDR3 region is CASSPRGVNSYNEQFF. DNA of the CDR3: TGTGCCAGCAGTCCACGGGGGGTCAACTCCTACAATGAGCAGTTCTTC.

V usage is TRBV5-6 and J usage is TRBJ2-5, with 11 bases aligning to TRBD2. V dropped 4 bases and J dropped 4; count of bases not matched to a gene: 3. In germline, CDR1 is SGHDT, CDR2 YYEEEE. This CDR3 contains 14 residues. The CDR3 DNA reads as TGTGCCAGCAGCCCAACTAGCGGGGGAGAGACCCAGTACTTC. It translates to CASSPTSGGETQYF. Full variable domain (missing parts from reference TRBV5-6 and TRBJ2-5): DAGVTQSPTHLIKTRGQQVTLRCSPKSGHDTVSWYQQALGQGPQFIFQYYEEEERQRGNFPDRFSGHQFPNYSSELNVNALLLGDSALYLCASSPTSGGETQYFGPGTRLLVL.

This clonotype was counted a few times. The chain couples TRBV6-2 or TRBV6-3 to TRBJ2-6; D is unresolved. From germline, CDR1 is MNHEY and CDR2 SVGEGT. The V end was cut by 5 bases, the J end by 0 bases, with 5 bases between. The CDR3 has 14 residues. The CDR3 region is CASSPPSGANVLTF. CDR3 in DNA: TGTGCCAGCAGTCCCCCCTCTGGGGCCAACGTCCTGACTTTC.

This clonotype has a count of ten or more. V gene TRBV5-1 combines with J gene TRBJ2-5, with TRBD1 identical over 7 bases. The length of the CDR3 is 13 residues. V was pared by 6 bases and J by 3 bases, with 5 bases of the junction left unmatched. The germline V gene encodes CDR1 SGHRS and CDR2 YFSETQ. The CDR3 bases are TGCGCCAGCAACCCCGGGACAGAAGAGACCCAGTACTTC. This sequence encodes CASNPGTEETQYF.

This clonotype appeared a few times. CDR3 residues: CSVASDYEQYF. The CDR3 nucleotides are TGCAGCGTTGCGTCAGACTACGAGCAGTACTTC. This rearrangement joins TRBV29-1 to TRBJ2-7, with D hard to call. The ends were cut back, 4 bases at V and 3 bases at J, with 7 bases in the middle. CDR1 and CDR2 (germline): SQVTM, ANQGSEA. The length of the CDR3 is 11 residues.

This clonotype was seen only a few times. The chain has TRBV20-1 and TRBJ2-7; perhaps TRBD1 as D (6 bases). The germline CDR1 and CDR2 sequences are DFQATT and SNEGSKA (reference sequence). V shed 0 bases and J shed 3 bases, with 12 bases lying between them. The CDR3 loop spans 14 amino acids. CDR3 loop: CSARDPMTGYEQYF. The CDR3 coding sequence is TGCAGTGCTAGAGATCCTATGACAGGCTACGAGCAGTACTTC.

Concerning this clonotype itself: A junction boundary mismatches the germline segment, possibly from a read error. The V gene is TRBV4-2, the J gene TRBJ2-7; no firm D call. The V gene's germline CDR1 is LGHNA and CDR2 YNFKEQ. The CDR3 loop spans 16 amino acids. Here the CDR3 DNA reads TGTGCCAGCAACCAAGATCTGGGCCGTGGCTCCTACGAGCAGTACTTC. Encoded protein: CASNQDLGRGSYEQYF.

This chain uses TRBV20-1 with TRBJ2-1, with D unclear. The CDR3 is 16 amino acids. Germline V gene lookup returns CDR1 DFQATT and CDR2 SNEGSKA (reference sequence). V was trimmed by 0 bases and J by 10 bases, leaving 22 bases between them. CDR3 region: CSARDLAGPVLKEQFF. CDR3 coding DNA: TGCAGTGCTAGAGATCTCGCTGGGCCCGTTTTGAAGGAGCAGTTCTTC.

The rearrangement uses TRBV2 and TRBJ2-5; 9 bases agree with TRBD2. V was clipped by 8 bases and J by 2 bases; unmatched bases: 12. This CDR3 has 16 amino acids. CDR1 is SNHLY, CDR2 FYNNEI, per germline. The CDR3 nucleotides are TGTGCCAGCCCGACAGGGCTAGCGGGGAATCAAGAGACCCAGTACTTC. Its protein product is CASPTGLAGNQETQYF.

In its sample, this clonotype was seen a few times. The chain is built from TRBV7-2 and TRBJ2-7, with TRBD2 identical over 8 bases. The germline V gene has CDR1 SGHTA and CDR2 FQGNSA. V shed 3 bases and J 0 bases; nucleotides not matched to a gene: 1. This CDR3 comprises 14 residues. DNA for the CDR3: TGTGCCAGCAGCTTCAGCGGGGGCTCCTACGAGCAGTACTTC. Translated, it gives CASSFSGGSYEQYF.

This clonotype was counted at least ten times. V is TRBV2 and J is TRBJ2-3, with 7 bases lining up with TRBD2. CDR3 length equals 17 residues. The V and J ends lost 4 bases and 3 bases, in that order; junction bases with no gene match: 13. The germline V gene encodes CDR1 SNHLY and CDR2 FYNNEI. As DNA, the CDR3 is TGTGCCAGCAGTGTAATGGCAGGCGGGAGAGGAACAGATACGCAGTATTTT. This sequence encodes CASSVMAGGRGTDTQYF.

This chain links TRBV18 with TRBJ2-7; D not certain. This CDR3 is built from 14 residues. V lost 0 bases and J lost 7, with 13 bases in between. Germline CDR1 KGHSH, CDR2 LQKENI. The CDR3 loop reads CASSPPGRSREQYF. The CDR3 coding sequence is TGTGCCAGCTCACCACCAGGGCGATCCCGGGAGCAGTACTTC.

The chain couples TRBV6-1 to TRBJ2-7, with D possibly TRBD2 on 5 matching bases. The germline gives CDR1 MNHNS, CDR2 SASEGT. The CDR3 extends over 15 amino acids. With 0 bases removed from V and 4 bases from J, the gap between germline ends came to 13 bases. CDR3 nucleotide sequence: TGTGCCAGCAGTGAAGCGAGCGGCAGCCTGTACGAGCAGTACTTC. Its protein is CASSEASGSLYEQYF.

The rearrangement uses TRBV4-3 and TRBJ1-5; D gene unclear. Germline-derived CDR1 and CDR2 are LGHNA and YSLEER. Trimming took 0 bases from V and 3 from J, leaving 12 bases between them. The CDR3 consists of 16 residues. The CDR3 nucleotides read TGCGCCAGCAGCCAAGAATATCGGTCTCTCAATCAGCCCCAGCATTTT. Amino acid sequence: CASSQEYRSLNQPQHF.

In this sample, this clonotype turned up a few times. CDR3 amino acids: CASRGTALEQYF. The DNA of the CDR3 is TGTGCCAGCAGAGGGACAGCCCTCGAGCAGTACTTC. This chain joins TRBV11-2 and TRBJ2-7; TRBD1 agrees at 7 bases. The V gene end was trimmed by 6 bases and the J gene end by 6 bases; junction bases not matched to a gene: 5. The CDR3 contains 12 residues. Looked up from germline, CDR1 is SGHAT and CDR2 is FQNNGV.

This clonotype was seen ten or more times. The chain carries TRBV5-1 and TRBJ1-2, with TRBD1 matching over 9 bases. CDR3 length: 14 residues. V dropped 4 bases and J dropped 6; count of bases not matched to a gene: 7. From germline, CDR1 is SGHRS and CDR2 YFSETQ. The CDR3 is CASSRDRVVDGYTF. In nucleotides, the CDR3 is TGCGCCAGCAGCCGGGACAGGGTGGTCGATGGCTACACCTTC.

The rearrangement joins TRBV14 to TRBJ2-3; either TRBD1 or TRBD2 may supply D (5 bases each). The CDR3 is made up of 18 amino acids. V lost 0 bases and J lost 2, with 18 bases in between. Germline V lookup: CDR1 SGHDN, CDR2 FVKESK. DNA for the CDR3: TGTGCCAGCAGCCAAGAACGCCCGGGGACCCTGCTCACAGATACGCAGTATTTT. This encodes CASSQERPGTLLTDTQYF. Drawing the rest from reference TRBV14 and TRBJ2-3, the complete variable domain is EAGVTQFPSHSVIEKGQTVTLRCDPISGHDNLYWYRRVMGKEIKFLLHFVKESKQDESGMPNNRFLAERTGGTYSTLKVQPAELEDSGVYFCASSQERPGTLLTDTQYFGPGTRLTVL.

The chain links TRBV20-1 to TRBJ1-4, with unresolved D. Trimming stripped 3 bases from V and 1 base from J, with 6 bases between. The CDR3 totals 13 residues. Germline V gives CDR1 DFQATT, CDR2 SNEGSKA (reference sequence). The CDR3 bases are TGCAGTGCTAGGGTGGGAACTAATGAAAAACTGTTTTTT. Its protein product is CSARVGTNEKLFF.

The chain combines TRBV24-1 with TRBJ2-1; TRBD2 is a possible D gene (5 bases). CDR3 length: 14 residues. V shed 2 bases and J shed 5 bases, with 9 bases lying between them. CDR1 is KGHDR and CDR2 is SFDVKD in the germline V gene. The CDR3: CATSDSLANNEQFF. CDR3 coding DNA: TGTGCCACCAGTGATTCCCTAGCAAACAATGAGCAGTTCTTC.

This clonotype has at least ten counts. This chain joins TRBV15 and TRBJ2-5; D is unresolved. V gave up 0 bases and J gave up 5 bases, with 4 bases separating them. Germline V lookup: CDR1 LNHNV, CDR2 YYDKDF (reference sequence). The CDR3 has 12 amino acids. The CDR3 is CATSRDGETQYF. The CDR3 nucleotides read TGTGCCACCAGCAGAGATGGGGAGACCCAGTACTTC. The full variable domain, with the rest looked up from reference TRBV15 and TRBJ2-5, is DAMVIQNPRYQVTQFGKPVTLSCSQTLNHNVMYWYQQKSSQAPKLLFHYYDKDFNNEADTPDNFQSRRPNTSFCFLDIRSPGLGDTAMYLCATSRDGETQYFGPGTRLLVL.

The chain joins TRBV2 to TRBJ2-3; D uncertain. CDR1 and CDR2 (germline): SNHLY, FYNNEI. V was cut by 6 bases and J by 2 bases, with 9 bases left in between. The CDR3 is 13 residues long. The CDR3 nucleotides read TGTGCCAGCAGCCCTCTCCCCACAGATACGCAGTATTTT. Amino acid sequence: CASSPLPTDTQYF.

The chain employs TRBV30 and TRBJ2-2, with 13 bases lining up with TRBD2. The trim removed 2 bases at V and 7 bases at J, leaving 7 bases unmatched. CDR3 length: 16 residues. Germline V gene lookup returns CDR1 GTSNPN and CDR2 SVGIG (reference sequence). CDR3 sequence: CAWSRGLAGVIGELFF. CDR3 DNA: TGTGCCTGGAGTCGCGGACTAGCGGGGGTGATCGGGGAGCTGTTTTTT.

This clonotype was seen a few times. CDR3 DNA: TGTGCCAGCAGTTTAGGACAGAGCTACACTGAAGCTTTCTTT. Protein product: CASSLGQSYTEAFF. V usage is TRBV12-3 or TRBV12-4 and J usage is TRBJ1-1, with a tentative D call TRBD1 (5 bases). V shed 1 base and J shed 3 bases, with 9 bases lying between them. The CDR3 length is 14 residues.

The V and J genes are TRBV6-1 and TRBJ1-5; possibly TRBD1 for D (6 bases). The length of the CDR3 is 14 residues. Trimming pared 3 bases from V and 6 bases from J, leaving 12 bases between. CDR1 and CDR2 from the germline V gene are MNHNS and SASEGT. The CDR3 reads CASSERGWSQPQHF. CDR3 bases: TGTGCCAGCAGTGAGAGGGGGTGGAGTCAGCCCCAGCATTTT.